This TCR beta chain emerged from a study of cytomegalovirus exposure and HLA in healthy donors. Study-wide findings and caveats: A link between a missense DCLRE1C variant and TCR beta V- and J-gene trimming emerged from a later analysis.

The ends were cut back, 7 bases at V and 1 base at J, with 17 bases in the middle. The CDR3 consists of 16 residues. In germline, CDR1 is SGHNT, CDR2 YYREEE (reference sequence). Of note for this clone: Its antigen is currently unknown.

PCR used 60 Vbeta primers and 13 Jbeta primers. Sequencing was performed with immunoSEQ multiplex PCR; in TCRdb, only in-frame clones are kept and a portion is missing. The sample has about 120,000 clones, 76% seen once. The TCR sequence derives from a man between 25 and 39 years old in good health and CMV-seropositive. Sample: PBMCs. This chain links TRBV5-4 with TRBJ2-2, with D possibly matching TRBD2 (6 bases). CDR3 bases: TGTGCCAGCTTTAGGATAGGGACTGGGAACACCGGGGAGCTGTTTTTT. It translates to CASFRIGTGNTGELFF.